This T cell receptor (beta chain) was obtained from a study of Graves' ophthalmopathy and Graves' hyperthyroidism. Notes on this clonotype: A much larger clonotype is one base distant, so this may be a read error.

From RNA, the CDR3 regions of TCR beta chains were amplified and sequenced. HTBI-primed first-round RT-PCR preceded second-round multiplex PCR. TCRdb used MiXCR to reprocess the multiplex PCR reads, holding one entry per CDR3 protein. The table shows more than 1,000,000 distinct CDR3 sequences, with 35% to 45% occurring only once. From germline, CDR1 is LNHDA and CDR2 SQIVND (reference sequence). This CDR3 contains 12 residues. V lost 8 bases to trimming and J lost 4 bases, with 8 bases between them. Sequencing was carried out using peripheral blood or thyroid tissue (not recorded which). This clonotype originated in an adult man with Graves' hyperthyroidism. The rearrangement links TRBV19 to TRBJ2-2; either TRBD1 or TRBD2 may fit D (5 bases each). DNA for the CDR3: TGTGCCAGTGTGGGGGTCACCGGGGAGCTGTTTTTT. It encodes CASVGVTGELFF.